A single sample gave rise to the 2 T cell receptor beta chains below, sequenced in a study of control samples from healthy donors and cancer patients. Produced via immunoSEQ multiplex PCR; TCRdb's table is partial and in-frame only. The sample holds 130,000 to 150,000 clones, roughly 94% seen once. The sample was PBMCs. The receptors here all came from a man aged 60-69 years with colorectal cancer.

J is TRBJ1-2 and V is TRBV5-1, with D maybe TRBD1 (5 bases). The CDR3 runs to 13 residues. Germline V lookup: CDR1 SGHRS, CDR2 YFSETQ. Trimming removed 0 bases from V and 6 bases from J, with 9 bases in between. The CDR3 coding sequence is TGCGCCAGCAGCTTGGCGGGGGTCGATGGCTACACCTTC. This gives the protein CASSLAGVDGYTF.

This clone was counted a single time. The V call is TRBV27, the J call TRBJ1-6; no reliable D call. V gave up 6 bases and J gave up 8 bases, with 11 bases separating them. The germline gives CDR1 MNHEY, CDR2 SMNVEV (reference sequence). This CDR3 comprises 13 residues. The CDR3: CASRWMGDSPLHF. The CDR3 bases are TGTGCCAGCAGGTGGATGGGTGATTCACCCCTCCACTTT.